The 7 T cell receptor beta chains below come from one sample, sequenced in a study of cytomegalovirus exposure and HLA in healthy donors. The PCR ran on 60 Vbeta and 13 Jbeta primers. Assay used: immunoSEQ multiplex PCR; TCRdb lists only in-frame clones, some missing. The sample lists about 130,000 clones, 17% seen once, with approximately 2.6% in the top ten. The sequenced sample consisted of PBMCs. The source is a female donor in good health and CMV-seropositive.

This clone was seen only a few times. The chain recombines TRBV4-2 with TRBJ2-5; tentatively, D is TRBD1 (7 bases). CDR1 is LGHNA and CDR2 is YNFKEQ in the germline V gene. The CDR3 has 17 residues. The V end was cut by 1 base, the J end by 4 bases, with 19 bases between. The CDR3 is CASSQGAGQLSRETQYF. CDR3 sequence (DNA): TGTGCCAGCAGCCAAGGGGCGGGACAGTTATCTCGAGAGACCCAGTACTTC.

CDR3 in DNA: TGTGCCAGCAGCTTAGTTGGGAGACGAAACACTGAAGCTTTCTTT. It is translated as CASSLVGRRNTEAFF. The chain uses TRBV7-2 and TRBJ1-1; D is ambiguous. CDR1 and CDR2 from the germline V gene are SGHTA and FQGNSA. This CDR3 is built from 15 residues. With 1 base removed from V and 2 bases from J, the gap between germline ends came to 11 bases.

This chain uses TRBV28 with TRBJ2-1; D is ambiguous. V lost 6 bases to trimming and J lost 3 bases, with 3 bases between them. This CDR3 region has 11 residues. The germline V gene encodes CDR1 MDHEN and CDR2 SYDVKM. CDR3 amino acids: CASSNYNEQFF. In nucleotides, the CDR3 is TGTGCCAGCAGCAACTACAATGAGCAGTTCTTC. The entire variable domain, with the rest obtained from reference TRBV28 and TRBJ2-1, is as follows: DVKVTQSSRYLVKRTGEKVFLECVQDMDHENMFWYRQDPGLGLRLIYFSYDVKMKEKGDIPEGYSVSREKKERFSLILESASTNQTSMYLCASSNYNEQFFGPGTRLTVL.

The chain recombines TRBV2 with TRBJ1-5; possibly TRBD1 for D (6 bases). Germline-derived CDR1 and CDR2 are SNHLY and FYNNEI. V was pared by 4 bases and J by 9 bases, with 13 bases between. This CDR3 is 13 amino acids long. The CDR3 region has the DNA TGTGCCAGCAGTGGCCAGGGGTTTAGGCCCCAGCATTTT. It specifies CASSGQGFRPQHF.

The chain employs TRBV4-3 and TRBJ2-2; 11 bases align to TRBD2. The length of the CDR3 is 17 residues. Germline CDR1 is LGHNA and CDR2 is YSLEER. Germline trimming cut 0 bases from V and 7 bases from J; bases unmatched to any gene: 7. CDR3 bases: TGCGCCAGCAGCCAAGATTTCCTAGCGGGGGGTGTCGGGGAGCTGTTTTTT. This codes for CASSQDFLAGGVGELFF.

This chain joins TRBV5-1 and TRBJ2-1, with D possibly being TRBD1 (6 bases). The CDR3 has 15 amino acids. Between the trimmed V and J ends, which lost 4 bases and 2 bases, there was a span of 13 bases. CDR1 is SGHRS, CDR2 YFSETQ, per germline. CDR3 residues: CASSQMTGPYNEQFF. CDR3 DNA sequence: TGCGCCAGCAGCCAAATGACAGGCCCCTACAATGAGCAGTTCTTC.

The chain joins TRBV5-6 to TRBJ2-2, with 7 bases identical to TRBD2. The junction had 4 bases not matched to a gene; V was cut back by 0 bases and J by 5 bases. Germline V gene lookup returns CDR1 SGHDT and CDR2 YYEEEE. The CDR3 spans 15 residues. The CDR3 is CASSLASGVTGELFF. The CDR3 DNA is TGTGCCAGCAGCTTGGCGAGCGGGGTTACCGGGGAGCTGTTTTTT.